The TCR beta chain under discussion was sequenced for a study of shared clonotypes between healthy human individuals. Study-wide context: The people who gave samples were two women and a few men aged 18 to 49.

Comments on this clone: Antigen: not known.

Study results and caveats: Few donors restricted represented genetic and exposure-history diversity.

The CDR3 runs 16 residues. Germline V lookup: CDR1 LNHDA, CDR2 SQIVND (reference sequence). The V and J ends lost 4 bases and 6 bases respectively, with 19 bases between them. Deep level was the assay's run setting. Sequenced by immunoSEQ multiplex PCR; TCRdb stores in-frame clones only, minus some. Of roughly 2.5 million clones listed, over 85% are singletons. This chain uses TRBV19 with TRBJ2-1, with D maybe TRBD1 (6 bases). The receptor was derived from a man between 18 and 29 years old in good health. The sequencing sample was made of naive CD4+ T cells sorted from blood. Subset noted: CD45RA+ positively selected. The CDR3 sequence: CASSTDIFQGPNEQFF. CDR3 coding DNA: TGTGCCAGTAGTACCGATATCTTCCAGGGGCCCAATGAGCAGTTCTTC.